The 17 T cell receptor beta chains presented below share a single source sample, sequenced in a study of long-term antiretroviral therapy in people with HIV. An immunoSEQ assay, version v3.0, was performed at survey level. Produced via immunoSEQ multiplex PCR; TCRdb's table is partial and in-frame only. The data hold roughly 15,000 clones, with roughly 88% observed a single time. The sequences come from unsorted PBMCs, collected 0.4 years after starting antiretroviral therapy. All receptors derive from a man in his thirties or forties with HIV.

In this sample, this clone turned up once. This chain links TRBV6-5 with TRBJ1-2, with 9 bases matching TRBD1. With V trimmed by 4 bases and J by 6 bases, 6 bases remained unmatched. This CDR3 comprises 14 residues. The germline V gene encodes CDR1 MNHEY and CDR2 SVGAGI. The CDR3 coding sequence is TGTGCCAGCAGTTCTTCAGGGACAGGGAATGGCTACACCTTC. This sequence encodes CASSSSGTGNGYTF.

The chain joins TRBV7-8 to TRBJ2-3; TRBD2 matches 8 bases. CDR1 and CDR2 from the germline V gene are SGHVS and FQNEAQ. CDR3 length: 14 residues. Germline trimming cut 6 bases from V and 4 bases from J; bases unmatched to any gene: 6. CDR3 sequence (DNA): TGTGCCAGCAGTCCGGGGGGGCTCGCAGATACGCAGTATTTT. It encodes CASSPGGLADTQYF.

V gene TRBV2 combines with J gene TRBJ1-5; 7 nucleotides line up with TRBD1. J was trimmed by 5 bases and V by 4 bases; bases with no gene match: 2. This CDR3 has 13 residues. Germline lookup yields CDR1 SNHLY and CDR2 FYNNEI. The CDR3 sequence is CASSGTGDQPQHF. The CDR3 DNA sequence: TGTGCCAGCAGTGGGACAGGAGATCAGCCCCAGCATTTT.

The chain uses TRBV4-3 and TRBJ2-3; 10 bases map to TRBD2. Germline trimming cut 0 bases from V and 4 bases from J; bases unmatched to any gene: 10. The CDR3 runs to 18 residues. The V gene's germline CDR1 is LGHNA and CDR2 YSLEER. The chain's CDR3 is CASSQESPPAGGADTQYF. For the CDR3, the DNA is TGCGCCAGCAGCCAAGAATCCCCACCAGCGGGAGGGGCAGATACGCAGTATTTT.

The chain is built from TRBV6-4 and TRBJ1-5, with D uncertain. Per the germline V gene, CDR1 is MRHNA and CDR2 is SNTAGT. CDR3 size: 13 residues. Trimming took off 0 bases at V and 3 bases at J, with 3 bases between the two ends. CDR3 loop: CASSDSINQPQHF. The CDR3 bases are TGTGCCAGCAGTGACTCAATCAATCAGCCCCAGCATTTT.

This clone appeared a few times. The chain employs TRBV5-1 and TRBJ2-5, with no clear D. Germline assignment: CDR1 SGHRS and CDR2 YFSETQ. V was trimmed by 0 bases and J by 4 bases, leaving 7 bases between them. The CDR3 runs to 13 residues. In DNA form, the CDR3 reads TGCGCCAGCAGCTTGGGGAATAGAGAGACCCAGTACTTC. This gives the protein CASSLGNRETQYF. The complete variable domain, with remaining parts taken from reference TRBV5-1 and TRBJ2-5, reads KAGVTQTPRYLIKTRGQQVTLSCSPISGHRSVSWYQQTPGQGLQFLFEYFSETQRNKGNFPGRFSGRQFSNSRSEMNVSTLELGDSALYLCASSLGNRETQYFGPGTRLLVL.

The chain joins TRBV6-1 to TRBJ1-1; TRBD1 might be the D (6 bases). V lost 0 bases to trimming and J lost 6 bases, with 14 bases between them. This CDR3 is 15 amino acids long. CDR1 and CDR2 from the germline V gene are MNHNS and SASEGT. CDR3 DNA: TGTGCCAGCAGTGAAGCTCTTTTCAGGGGAGCTGAAGCTTTCTTT. As protein: CASSEALFRGAEAFF.

This clone was observed a single time. The chain has TRBV5-1 and TRBJ2-5, with D perhaps TRBD1 (8 bases). CDR3 length equals 15 residues. V lost 0 bases and J 9 bases, leaving 18 bases between the germline ends. Germline CDR1 is SGHRS and CDR2 is YFSETQ. CDR3 nucleotide sequence: TGCGCCAGCAGCTTGGAGGGGACAGGTGGGAGGGCCCAGTACTTC. Translation gives CASSLEGTGGRAQYF. The full variable domain, completed using reference TRBV5-1 and TRBJ2-5, is KAGVTQTPRYLIKTRGQQVTLSCSPISGHRSVSWYQQTPGQGLQFLFEYFSETQRNKGNFPGRFSGRQFSNSRSEMNVSTLELGDSALYLCASSLEGTGGRAQYFGPGTRLLVL.

The rearrangement joins TRBV7-9 to TRBJ2-3; D is possibly TRBD2 (5 bases). Germline CDR1 is SEHNR and CDR2 is FQNEAQ (reference sequence). Trimming removed 1 base from V and 4 bases from J, with 12 bases in between. The CDR3 has 15 residues. CDR3 residues: CASSLDFAGPDTQYF. In DNA, the CDR3 is TGTGCCAGCAGCTTAGATTTCGCGGGCCCAGATACGCAGTATTTT.

This clone was recorded only once. The V call is TRBV6-1, the J call TRBJ1-5, with 8 bases aligning to TRBD1. Losses at the gene ends were 2 bases for V and 2 bases for J; bases not matched to a gene: 20. The CDR3 length is 21 residues. Germline loops: CDR1 MNHNS, CDR2 SASEGT. The CDR3 protein is CASSERLGQGNVKGRNQPQHF. Here the CDR3 DNA reads TGTGCCAGCAGTGAAAGGTTAGGACAGGGAAATGTGAAAGGTCGCAATCAGCCCCAGCATTTT.

The chain employs TRBV14 and TRBJ1-2; a weak D match, TRBD1 (5 bases). From germline, CDR1 is SGHDN and CDR2 FVKESK. The V end lost 1 base, the J end lost 4 bases, and 16 bases lay between the germline ends. The CDR3 contains 16 residues. In DNA form, the CDR3 reads TGTGCCAGCAGCCAAGCAAAACGGGGGGGAAGCTATGGCTACACCTTC. It yields the protein CASSQAKRGGSYGYTF.

In DNA form, the CDR3 reads TGTGCCAGCAGCGCGGGGGGAAACACTGAAGCTTTCTTT. This gives the protein CASSAGGNTEAFF. This chain joins TRBV6-5 and TRBJ1-1, with D possibly matching TRBD1 (5 bases). This CDR3 is 13 amino acids long. The germline CDR1 and CDR2 sequences are MNHEY and SVGAGI. Trimming pared 6 bases from V and 2 bases from J, leaving 10 bases between.

This clone was observed once. The chain recombines TRBV5-1 with TRBJ2-1, with D unresolved. This CDR3 has 15 amino acids. V lost 6 bases to trimming and J lost 3 bases, with 16 bases between them. The germline V gene has CDR1 SGHRS and CDR2 YFSETQ. CDR3: CASISEGKGYNEQFF. The CDR3 DNA reads TGCGCCAGCATTTCCGAAGGGAAGGGCTACAATGAGCAGTTCTTC.

The chain employs TRBV30 and TRBJ1-3; 9 positions agree with TRBD1. CDR1 GTSNPN and CDR2 SVGIG come from the germline V gene (reference sequence). V lost 0 bases to trimming and J lost 2 bases; unmatched junction nucleotides: 8. CDR3 length equals 17 residues. The CDR3 nucleotides read TGTGCCTGGAGTGTAATATGGGGGACAGGGCCTGGAAACACCATATATTTT. It codes for CAWSVIWGTGPGNTIYF.

This chain joins TRBV28 and TRBJ2-7; D unclear. Germline V CDR1 and CDR2: MDHEN, SYDVKM. CDR3 length: 15 amino acids. Trimming took off 2 bases at V and 0 bases at J, with 11 bases between the two ends. In DNA form, the CDR3 reads TGTGCCAGCAGTTTAGGATGGAACAGCTCCTACGAGCAGTACTTC. This translates into CASSLGWNSSYEQYF.

CDR3 in amino acids: CASSIGGLYQETQYF. The CDR3 coding sequence is TGTGCCAGTAGTATCGGGGGCCTATACCAAGAGACCCAGTACTTC. This rearrangement joins TRBV19 to TRBJ2-5, with D tentatively TRBD1 or TRBD2 (6 bases each). From germline, CDR1 is LNHDA and CDR2 SQIVND (reference sequence). This CDR3 comprises 15 residues. V lost 3 bases, J lost 0 bases, and 11 bases lay in between.

The chain uses TRBV5-4 and TRBJ1-1; TRBD1 is a possible D gene (6 bases). Germline CDR1 and CDR2: SGHNT and YYREEE (reference sequence). V was cut by 4 bases and J by 0 bases, with 13 bases left in between. The CDR3 consists of 15 residues. The CDR3 protein is CASSAGQKMNTEAFF. DNA of the CDR3: TGTGCCAGCAGCGCCGGACAGAAAATGAACACTGAAGCTTTCTTT.